This T cell receptor beta chain comes out of a study of T cells after yellow fever vaccination. Trimming took 7 bases from V and 0 from J, leaving 13 bases between them. This CDR3 is 14 amino acids long. Germline V CDR1 and CDR2: DFQATT, SNEGSKA (reference sequence). This clonotype was seen only a few times. A universal primer site and UMIs were added as TCR cDNA was made by 5'RACE template switching. TCRdb itself ran the 5' RACE reads through MiXCR, one entry per CDR3 protein. The data contain 300,000 to 400,000 distinct CDR3 sequences, roughly an eighth of them singletons. The sample here was CD4+ T cells sorted from PBMCs, taken 15 days after the yellow fever booster vaccination. The sequence was obtained from a young man who received the YFV17D yellow fever vaccine. J is TRBJ1-5 and V is TRBV20-1; no clear D. The CDR3 DNA reads TGCAGTGTTATGGACGGGTATAGCAATCAGCCCCAGCATTTT. Translating it yields CSVMDGYSNQPQHF.